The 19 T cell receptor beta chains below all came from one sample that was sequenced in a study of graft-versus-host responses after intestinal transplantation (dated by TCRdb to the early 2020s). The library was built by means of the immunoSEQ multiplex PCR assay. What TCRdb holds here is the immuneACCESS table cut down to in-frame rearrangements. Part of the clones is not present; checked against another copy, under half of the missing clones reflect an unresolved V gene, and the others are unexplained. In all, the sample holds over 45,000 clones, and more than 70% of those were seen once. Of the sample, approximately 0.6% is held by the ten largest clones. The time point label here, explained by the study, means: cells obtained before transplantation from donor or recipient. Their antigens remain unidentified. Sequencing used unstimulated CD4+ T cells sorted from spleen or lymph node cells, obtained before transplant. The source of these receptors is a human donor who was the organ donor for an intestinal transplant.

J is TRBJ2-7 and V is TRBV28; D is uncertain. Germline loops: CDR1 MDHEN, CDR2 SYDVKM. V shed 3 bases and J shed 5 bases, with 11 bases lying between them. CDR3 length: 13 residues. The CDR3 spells CASSFAPSHEQYF. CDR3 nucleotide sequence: TGTGCCAGCAGTTTCGCGCCTTCCCACGAGCAGTACTTC.

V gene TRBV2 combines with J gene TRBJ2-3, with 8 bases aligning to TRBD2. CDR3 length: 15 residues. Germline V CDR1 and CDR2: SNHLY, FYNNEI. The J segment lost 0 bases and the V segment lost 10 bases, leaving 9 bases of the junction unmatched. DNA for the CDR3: TGTGCCATCACCGGACTAGCTGATAGCACAGATACGCAGTATTTT. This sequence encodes CAITGLADSTDTQYF.

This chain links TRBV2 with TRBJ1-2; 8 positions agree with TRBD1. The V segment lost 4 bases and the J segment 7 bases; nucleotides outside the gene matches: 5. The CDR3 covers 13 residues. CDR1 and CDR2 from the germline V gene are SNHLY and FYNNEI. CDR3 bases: TGTGCCAGCAGTGGACAGGGGCAAGGTGGCTACACCTTC. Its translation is CASSGQGQGGYTF.

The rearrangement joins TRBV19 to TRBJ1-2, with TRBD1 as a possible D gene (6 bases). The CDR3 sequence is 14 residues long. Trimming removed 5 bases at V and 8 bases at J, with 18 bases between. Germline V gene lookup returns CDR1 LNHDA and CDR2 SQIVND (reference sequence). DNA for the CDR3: TGTGCCAGTAGTTCAGAGCAGGGGATCGGCGGCTACACCTTC. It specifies CASSSEQGIGGYTF.

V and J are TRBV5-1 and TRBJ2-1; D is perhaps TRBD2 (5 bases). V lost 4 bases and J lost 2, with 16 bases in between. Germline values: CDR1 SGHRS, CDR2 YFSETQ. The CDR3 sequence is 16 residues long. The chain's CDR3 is CASSTTRTATYNEQFF. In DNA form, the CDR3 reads TGCGCCAGCAGCACGACCCGGACTGCTACCTACAATGAGCAGTTCTTC.

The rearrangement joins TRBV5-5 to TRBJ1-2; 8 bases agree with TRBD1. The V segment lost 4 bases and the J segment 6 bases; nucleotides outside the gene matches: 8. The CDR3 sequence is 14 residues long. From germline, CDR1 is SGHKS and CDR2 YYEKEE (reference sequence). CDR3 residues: CASSKTGTGHGYTF. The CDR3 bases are TGTGCCAGCAGCAAAACCGGGACAGGCCATGGCTACACCTTC.

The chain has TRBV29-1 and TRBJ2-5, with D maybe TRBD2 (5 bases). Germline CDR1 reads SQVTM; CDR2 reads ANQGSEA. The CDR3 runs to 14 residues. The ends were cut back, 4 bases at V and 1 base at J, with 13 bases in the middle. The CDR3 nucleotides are TGCAGCGTTGTATTCCCGGGGTTCCAAGAGACCCAGTACTTC. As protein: CSVVFPGFQETQYF.

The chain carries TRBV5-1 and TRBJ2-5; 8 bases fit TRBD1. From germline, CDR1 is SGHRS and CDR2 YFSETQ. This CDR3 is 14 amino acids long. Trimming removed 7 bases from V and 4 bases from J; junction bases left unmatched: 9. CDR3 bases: TGCGCCAGCGGGGGGACAGGACCCCGAGAGACCCAGTACTTC. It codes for CASGGTGPRETQYF.

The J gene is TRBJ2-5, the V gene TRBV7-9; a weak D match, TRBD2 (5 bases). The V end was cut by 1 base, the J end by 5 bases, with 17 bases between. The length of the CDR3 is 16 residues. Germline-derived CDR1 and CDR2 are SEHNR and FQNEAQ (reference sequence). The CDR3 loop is CASSLVRSAGGETQYF. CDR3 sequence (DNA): TGTGCCAGCAGCTTAGTCCGGTCGGCAGGCGGGGAGACCCAGTACTTC.

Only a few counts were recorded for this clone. CDR3 region: CASSQGSSSNYNEQFF. The CDR3 DNA reads TGCGCCAGCAGCCAAGGATCTAGCTCAAACTACAATGAGCAGTTCTTC. The genes are TRBV4-1 and TRBJ2-1; D is perhaps TRBD2 (5 bases). Germline CDR1 and CDR2: MGHRA and YSYEKL. With 1 base removed from V and 3 bases from J, the gap between germline ends came to 13 bases. This CDR3 region has 16 residues.

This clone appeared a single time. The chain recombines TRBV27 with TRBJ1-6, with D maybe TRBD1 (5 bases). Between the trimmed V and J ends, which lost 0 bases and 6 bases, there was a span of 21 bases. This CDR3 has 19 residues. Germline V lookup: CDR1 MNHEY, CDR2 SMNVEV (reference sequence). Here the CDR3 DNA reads TGTGCCAGCAGTTTATCTACTACCGCTAACAGGCCCGCTAATTCACCCCTCCACTTT. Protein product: CASSLSTTANRPANSPLHF.

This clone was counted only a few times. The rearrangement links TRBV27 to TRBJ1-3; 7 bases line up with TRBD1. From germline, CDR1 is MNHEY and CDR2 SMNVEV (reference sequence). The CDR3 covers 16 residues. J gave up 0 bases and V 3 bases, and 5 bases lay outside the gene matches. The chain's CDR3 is CASSFGQDPSGNTIYF. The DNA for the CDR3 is TGTGCCAGCAGTTTTGGACAGGACCCCTCTGGAAACACCATATATTTT.

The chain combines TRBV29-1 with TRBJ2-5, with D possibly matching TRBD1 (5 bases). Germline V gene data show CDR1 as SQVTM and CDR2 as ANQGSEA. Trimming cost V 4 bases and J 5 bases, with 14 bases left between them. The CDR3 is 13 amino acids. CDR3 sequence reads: CSVVLSGMETQYF. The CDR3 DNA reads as TGCAGCGTTGTTTTGTCAGGGATGGAGACCCAGTACTTC.

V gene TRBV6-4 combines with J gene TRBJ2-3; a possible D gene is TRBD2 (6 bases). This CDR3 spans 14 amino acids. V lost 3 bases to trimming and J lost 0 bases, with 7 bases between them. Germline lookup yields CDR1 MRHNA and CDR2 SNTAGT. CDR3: CASSELASTDTQYF. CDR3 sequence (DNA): TGTGCCAGCAGTGAACTAGCTAGCACAGATACGCAGTATTTT.

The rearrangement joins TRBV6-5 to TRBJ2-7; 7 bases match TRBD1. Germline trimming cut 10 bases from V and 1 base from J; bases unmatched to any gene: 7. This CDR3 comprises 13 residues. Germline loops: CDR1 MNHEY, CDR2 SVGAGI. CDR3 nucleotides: TGTGCCACCACCGGGACAGAGTCCTACGAGCAGTACTTC. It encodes CATTGTESYEQYF.

Here the CDR3 reads CASSESQTYEQYF. The CDR3 DNA reads as TGCGCCAGCAGTGAGTCTCAGACCTACGAGCAGTACTTC. The genes are TRBV10-2 and TRBJ2-7, with no clear D. Per the germline V gene, CDR1 is WSHSY and CDR2 is SAAADI. This CDR3 contains 13 residues. V lost 0 bases and J lost 2, with 5 bases in between.

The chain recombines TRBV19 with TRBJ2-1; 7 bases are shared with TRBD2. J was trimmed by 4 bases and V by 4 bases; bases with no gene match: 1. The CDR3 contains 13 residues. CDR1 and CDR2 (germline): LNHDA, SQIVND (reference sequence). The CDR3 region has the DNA TGTGCCAGTAGTAGGGACTATTACAATGAGCAGTTCTTC. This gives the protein CASSRDYYNEQFF.

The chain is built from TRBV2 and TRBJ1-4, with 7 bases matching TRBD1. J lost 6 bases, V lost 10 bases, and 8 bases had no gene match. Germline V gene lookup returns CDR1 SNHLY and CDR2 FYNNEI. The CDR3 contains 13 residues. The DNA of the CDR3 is TGTGCCACCCGACAGGGAGGTGATGAAAAACTGTTTTTT. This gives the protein CATRQGGDEKLFF.

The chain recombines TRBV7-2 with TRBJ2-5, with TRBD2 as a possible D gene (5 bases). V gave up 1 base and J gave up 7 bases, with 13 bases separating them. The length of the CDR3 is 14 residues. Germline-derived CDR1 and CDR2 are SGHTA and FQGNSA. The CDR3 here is CASSLGVVAGTQYF. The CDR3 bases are TGTGCCAGCAGCTTAGGTGTAGTCGCGGGGACCCAGTACTTC.